These T cell receptor beta chains were read from a single sample in a study of T-cell reconstitution after alpha-beta-depleted transplantation in children. TCRdb re-called the PCR reads through MiXCR, storing one row per CDR3 protein. The data contain about 580,000 distinct CDR3 sequences, more than 20% of them singletons. The input for sequencing was PBMCs, taken before TCRalphabeta/CD19-depleted stem cell transplant. These receptors were obtained from a boy in the first two years of life with Wiskott-Aldrich syndrome, due to receive a stem cell transplant. Each CDR3 is given with its conserved first and last residue. The D gene is left open where the match is weak. Clone sizes are given selectively: once, few, many, or a class where the clone is expanded.

abundance: few
j_gene: TRBJ2-7
v_gene: TRBV27
d_gene: NA
CDR3aa: CASRRRGGGEQYF
CDR3nt: TGTGCCAGCCGAAGGAGAGGTGGCGGCGAGCAGTACTTC

abundance: few
j_gene: TRBJ2-5
v_gene: TRBV27
d_gene: NA
CDR3aa: CAVQGVQETQYF
CDR3nt: TGTGCCGTACAGGGCGTCCAAGAGACCCAGTACTTC

abundance: NA
j_gene: TRBJ2-1
v_gene: TRBV5-1
d_gene: NA
CDR3aa: CASSLRSLGANEQFF
CDR3nt: TGCGCCAGCAGCTTGAGGTCCCTAGGGGCCAATGAGCAGTTCTTC

abundance: few
j_gene: TRBJ2-1
v_gene: TRBV4-1
d_gene: NA
CDR3aa: CASSLAARYNEQFF
CDR3nt: TGCGCCAGCAGCCTAGCGGCCAGGTACAATGAGCAGTTCTTC

abundance: few
j_gene: TRBJ1-2
v_gene: TRBV6-1
d_gene: NA
CDR3aa: CASSEAPGGNYGYTF
CDR3nt: TGTGCCAGCAGTGAAGCGCCTGGGGGGAACTATGGCTACACCTTC

abundance: NA
j_gene: TRBJ1-1
v_gene: TRBV7-2
d_gene: NA
CDR3aa: CASSLDGFGNTEAFF
CDR3nt: TGTGCCAGCAGCTTAGACGGTTTCGGGAACACTGAAGCTTTCTTT

abundance: few
j_gene: TRBJ2-5
v_gene: TRBV5-1
d_gene: NA
CDR3aa: CASSLRGLNEETQYF
CDR3nt: TGCGCCAGCAGCTTGCGGGGTTTGAACGAAGAGACCCAGTACTTC

abundance: NA
j_gene: TRBJ2-1
v_gene: TRBV12-3/TRBV12-4
d_gene: NA
CDR3aa: CASSPSTGNEQFF
CDR3nt: TGTGCCAGCAGTCCCTCGACTGGCAATGAGCAGTTCTTC

abundance: NA
j_gene: TRBJ2-7
v_gene: TRBV20-1
d_gene: TRBD2
CDR3aa: CSARTSTSYEQYF
CDR3nt: TGCAGTGCTCGGACTAGCACTTCCTACGAGCAGTACTTC

abundance: NA
j_gene: TRBJ1-1
v_gene: TRBV3-1
d_gene: NA
CDR3aa: CASSRGNEAFF
CDR3nt: TGTGCCAGCAGCCGGGGCAATGAAGCTTTCTTT

abundance: few
j_gene: TRBJ2-7
v_gene: TRBV12-3/TRBV12-4
d_gene: TRBD1
CDR3aa: CASSLSGQGFHEQYF
CDR3nt: TGTGCCAGCAGTTTATCGGGACAGGGGTTCCACGAGCAGTACTTC

abundance: few
j_gene: TRBJ2-5
v_gene: TRBV5-6
d_gene: NA
CDR3aa: CASSLRERQHQETQYF
CDR3nt: TGTGCCAGCAGCTTGAGGGAAAGACAGCACCAAGAGACCCAGTACTTC

abundance: NA
j_gene: TRBJ1-6
v_gene: TRBV6-5
d_gene: NA
CDR3aa: CASSYLGNGSPLHF
CDR3nt: TGTGCCAGCAGTTACTTAGGGAACGGATCACCCCTCCACTTT

abundance: few
j_gene: TRBJ2-3
v_gene: TRBV3-1
d_gene: TRBD2
CDR3aa: CASSRGLAGADTQYF
CDR3nt: TGTGCCAGCAGCCGCGGACTAGCGGGAGCAGATACGCAGTATTTT

abundance: few
j_gene: TRBJ1-4
v_gene: TRBV5-1
d_gene: NA
CDR3aa: CASSSTAATNEKLFF
CDR3nt: TGCGCCAGCAGCAGCACGGCTGCAACTAATGAAAAACTGTTTTTT

abundance: NA
j_gene: TRBJ2-2
v_gene: TRBV2
d_gene: NA
CDR3aa: CASSERRTGPGELFF
CDR3nt: TGTGCCAGCAGTGAGAGGAGGACGGGGCCCGGGGAGCTGTTTTTT

abundance: few
j_gene: TRBJ1-2
v_gene: TRBV4-1
d_gene: NA
CDR3aa: CASSQEGRGEGYTF
CDR3nt: TGCGCCAGCAGCCAAGAAGGCAGGGGCGAAGGCTACACCTTC

abundance: NA
j_gene: TRBJ1-1
v_gene: TRBV27
d_gene: NA
CDR3aa: CASRSSGGTEAFF
CDR3nt: TGTGCCAGCAGATCATCAGGAGGAACTGAAGCTTTCTTT

abundance: few
j_gene: TRBJ2-2
v_gene: TRBV7-3
d_gene: NA
CDR3aa: CASSLSAALNTGELFF
CDR3nt: TGTGCCAGCAGCTTATCGGCGGCTTTGAACACCGGGGAGCTGTTTTTT

abundance: NA
j_gene: TRBJ2-7
v_gene: TRBV20-1
d_gene: NA
CDR3aa: CSARELVEQYF
CDR3nt: TGCAGTGCTAGAGAACTAGTCGAGCAGTACTTC

abundance: NA
j_gene: TRBJ2-7
v_gene: TRBV5-1
d_gene: TRBD2
CDR3aa: CASSLGVSGSIPYEQYF
CDR3nt: TGCGCCAGCAGCTTGGGGGTTAGCGGGAGTATCCCCTACGAGCAGTACTTC

abundance: few
j_gene: TRBJ2-4
v_gene: TRBV5-1
d_gene: TRBD2
CDR3aa: CASSLMRGDIQYF
CDR3nt: TGCGCCAGCAGCTTGATGCGGGGGGACATTCAGTACTTC

abundance: NA
j_gene: TRBJ2-7
v_gene: TRBV28
d_gene: TRBD1
CDR3aa: CASLSTGTGAYEQYF
CDR3nt: TGTGCCAGCCTCTCCACCGGGACAGGGGCCTACGAGCAGTACTTC

abundance: NA
j_gene: TRBJ2-7
v_gene: TRBV5-1
d_gene: NA
CDR3aa: CASSLAPAGGYEQYF
CDR3nt: TGCGCCAGCAGCTTGGCCCCTGCCGGTGGATACGAGCAGTACTTC

abundance: few
j_gene: TRBJ2-2
v_gene: TRBV5-1
d_gene: TRBD2
CDR3aa: CASSGLAGFIGELFF
CDR3nt: TGCGCCAGCAGCGGACTAGCGGGATTTATCGGGGAGCTGTTTTTT

abundance: many
j_gene: TRBJ1-4
v_gene: TRBV11-2
d_gene: NA
CDR3aa: CASRRGEANEKLFF
CDR3nt: TGTGCCAGCAGGAGGGGGGAGGCTAATGAAAAACTGTTTTTT

abundance: few
j_gene: TRBJ1-1
v_gene: TRBV21-1
d_gene: NA
CDR3aa: CASSKADLNTEAFF
CDR3nt: TGTGCCAGCAGCAAAGCGGATCTGAACACTGAAGCTTTCTTT

abundance: NA
j_gene: TRBJ2-1
v_gene: TRBV12-3/TRBV12-4
d_gene: TRBD2
CDR3aa: CASSPPSGRAKRNEQFF
CDR3nt: TGTGCCAGCAGTCCCCCTAGCGGGAGGGCCAAAAGGAATGAGCAGTTCTTC

abundance: NA
j_gene: TRBJ2-7
v_gene: TRBV30
d_gene: TRBD2
CDR3aa: CAWSSGNLNEHYF
CDR3nt: TGTGCCTGGTCTAGCGGGAATCTGAACGAGCATTACTTC

abundance: NA
j_gene: TRBJ1-5
v_gene: TRBV6-5
d_gene: NA
CDR3aa: CASSYSGFRSNQPQHF
CDR3nt: TGTGCCAGCAGTTACTCTGGGTTTCGTAGCAATCAGCCCCAGCATTTT

abundance: few
j_gene: TRBJ2-1
v_gene: TRBV11-1
d_gene: TRBD2
CDR3aa: CASGASGDNEQFF
CDR3nt: TGTGCCAGCGGGGCTAGCGGTGACAATGAGCAGTTCTTC

abundance: NA
j_gene: TRBJ2-4
v_gene: TRBV18
d_gene: NA
CDR3aa: CASSADVGRTNIQYF
CDR3nt: TGTGCCAGCTCAGCGGACGTAGGGCGGACAAACATTCAGTACTTC

abundance: few
j_gene: TRBJ2-1
v_gene: TRBV24-1
d_gene: NA
CDR3aa: CATSDSGDNEQFF
CDR3nt: TGTGCCACCAGTGATTCCGGTGACAATGAGCAGTTCTTC

abundance: few
j_gene: TRBJ2-1
v_gene: TRBV2
d_gene: TRBD2
CDR3aa: CASRGTSGIQGEQFF
CDR3nt: TGTGCCAGCAGGGGGACTAGCGGGATTCAGGGTGAGCAGTTCTTC

abundance: NA
j_gene: TRBJ2-5
v_gene: TRBV6-5
d_gene: TRBD1
CDR3aa: CASSYPGQGPGETQYF
CDR3nt: TGTGCCAGCAGTTACCCCGGACAGGGGCCCGGGGAGACCCAGTACTTC

abundance: NA
j_gene: TRBJ2-5
v_gene: TRBV10-3
d_gene: NA
CDR3aa: CAIIIDPRRWYETQYF
CDR3nt: TGTGCCATCATCATCGACCCGCGGAGATGGTATGAGACCCAGTACTTC

abundance: once
j_gene: TRBJ1-5
v_gene: TRBV30
d_gene: NA
CDR3aa: CAWSAASNQPQHF
CDR3nt: TGTGCCTGGAGCGCTGCAAGCAATCAGCCCCAGCATTTT

abundance: NA
j_gene: TRBJ2-1
v_gene: TRBV5-1
d_gene: TRBD1
CDR3aa: CASSLAPTGRYEQFF
CDR3nt: TGCGCCAGCAGCTTGGCTCCGACAGGGCGGTATGAGCAGTTCTTC

abundance: few
j_gene: TRBJ1-2
v_gene: TRBV30
d_gene: TRBD1
CDR3aa: CAWSEDRVYGYTF
CDR3nt: TGTGCCTGGAGTGAGGACAGGGTCTATGGCTACACCTTC

abundance: NA
j_gene: TRBJ2-3
v_gene: TRBV5-1
d_gene: TRBD2
CDR3aa: CASSSLTSGSWTDTQYF
CDR3nt: TGCGCCAGCAGCTCACTAACTAGCGGGAGTTGGACAGATACGCAGTATTTT

abundance: NA
j_gene: TRBJ2-2
v_gene: TRBV27
d_gene: NA
CDR3aa: CASKSHRAPNTGELFF
CDR3nt: TGTGCCAGCAAATCACACAGGGCGCCGAACACCGGGGAGCTGTTTTTT

abundance: many
j_gene: TRBJ2-3
v_gene: TRBV13
d_gene: NA
CDR3aa: CASSLRGGGTDTQYF
CDR3nt: TGTGCCAGCAGCTTAAGGGGTGGAGGAACAGATACGCAGTATTTT

abundance: few
j_gene: TRBJ2-1
v_gene: TRBV5-1
d_gene: NA
CDR3aa: CASSLARYANEQFF
CDR3nt: TGCGCCAGCAGCTTGGCTAGGTACGCCAATGAGCAGTTCTTC

abundance: few
j_gene: TRBJ1-5
v_gene: TRBV28
d_gene: NA
CDR3aa: CASSFMEMGGANPLSNQPQHF
CDR3nt: TGTGCCAGCAGTTTCATGGAGATGGGGGGGGCGAACCCCCTTAGCAATCAGCCCCAGCATTTT

abundance: few
j_gene: TRBJ2-7
v_gene: TRBV24-1
d_gene: NA
CDR3aa: CATMGEVYEQYF
CDR3nt: TGTGCCACCATGGGGGAAGTGTACGAGCAGTACTTC

abundance: NA
j_gene: TRBJ2-7
v_gene: TRBV7-2
d_gene: NA
CDR3aa: CASSSQPSYEQYF
CDR3nt: TGTGCCAGCAGCTCACAACCCTCCTACGAGCAGTACTTC

abundance: NA
j_gene: TRBJ1-1
v_gene: TRBV20-1
d_gene: TRBD1
CDR3aa: CSARDSMNTEAFF
CDR3nt: TGCAGTGCGAGGGACAGCATGAACACTGAAGCTTTCTTT

abundance: NA
j_gene: TRBJ2-1
v_gene: TRBV6-5
d_gene: TRBD2
CDR3aa: CASSYSLGLAGTSYNEQFF
CDR3nt: TGTGCCAGCAGTTACTCTTTAGGACTAGCGGGAACCTCCTACAATGAGCAGTTCTTC